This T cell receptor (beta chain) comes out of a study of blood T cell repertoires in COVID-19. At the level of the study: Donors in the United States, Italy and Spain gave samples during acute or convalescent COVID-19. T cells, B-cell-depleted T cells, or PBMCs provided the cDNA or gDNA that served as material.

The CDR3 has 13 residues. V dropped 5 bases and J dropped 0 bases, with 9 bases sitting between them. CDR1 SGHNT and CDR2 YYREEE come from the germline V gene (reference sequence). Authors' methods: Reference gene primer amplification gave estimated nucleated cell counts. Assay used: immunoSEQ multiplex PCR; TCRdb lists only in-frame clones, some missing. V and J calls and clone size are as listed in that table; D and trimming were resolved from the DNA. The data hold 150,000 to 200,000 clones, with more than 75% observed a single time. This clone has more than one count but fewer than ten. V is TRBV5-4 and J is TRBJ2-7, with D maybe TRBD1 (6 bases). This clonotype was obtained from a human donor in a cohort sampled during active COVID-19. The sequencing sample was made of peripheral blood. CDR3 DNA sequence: TGTGCCAGCAGTAAGGACAGCTCCTACGAGCAGTACTTC. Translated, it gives CASSKDSSYEQYF.